Listed below are T cell receptor beta chains from one sample, sequenced in a study of blood T cell repertoires in COVID-19. Using immunoSEQ multiplex PCR, the repertoire was profiled, and TCRdb retains in-frame clones only, with some absent. This sample yields fewer than 30,000 clones, of which 80% to 90% are seen a single time; around 10% belongs to the top ten. Specimen: peripheral blood. The receptors derive from a man in his sixties with acute or convalescent COVID-19. CDR3s include the opening cysteine and the closing phenylalanine or tryptophan. A D gene is named only where the DNA matches it firmly. The size field is filled for only some rows; it gives once, few, many or a size class.

clone_size,d_call,v_call,j_call,cdr3_nt,cdr3_aa
-,-,TRBV2,TRBJ2-2,TGTGCCAGCAGTGGTCAGTCGCAGAACACCGGGGAGCTGTTTTTT,CASSGQSQNTGELFF
-,TRBD1,TRBV9,TRBJ1-6,TGTGCCAGCAGCGTAGGCCCTGGGGGACAGCGTAATTCACCCCTCCACTTT,CASSVGPGGQRNSPLHF
-,-,TRBV19,TRBJ2-7,TGTGCCAGTAGTATAAGTGAACGTCGGAGCTCCTACGAGCAGTACTTC,CASSISERRSSYEQYF
-,-,TRBV12-3/TRBV12-4,TRBJ2-7,TGTGCCAGCAGCCCCGGGGGGCCCTACGAGCAGTACTTC,CASSPGGPYEQYF
-,TRBD1,TRBV20-1,TRBJ2-2,TGCAGTGCTAGTGAGTCAGGGGGGAACACCGGGGAGCTGTTTTTT,CSASESGGNTGELFF
-,TRBD1,TRBV28,TRBJ1-1,TGTGCCAGCAGGCCTTTAACCGGGACAGTGAACACTGAAGCTTTCTTT,CASRPLTGTVNTEAFF
-,-,TRBV11-2,TRBJ2-7,TGTGCCAGCAGCTTAGGTCACGGTAACTCCTACGAGCAGTACTTC,CASSLGHGNSYEQYF
-,-,TRBV28,TRBJ2-3,TGTGCCAGCAGTTTATCCCCCCTAACCGACACAGATACGCAGTATTTT,CASSLSPLTDTDTQYF
-,TRBD1,TRBV9,TRBJ2-1,TGTGCCAGCAGCTCGGGACAGGTGCCCGAAATGTTCTTC,CASSSGQVPEMFF
-,TRBD1,TRBV11-2,TRBJ1-2,TGTGCCAGCAGCTTAAGGGACAGGGACTATGGCTACACCTTC,CASSLRDRDYGYTF
-,TRBD1,TRBV7-2,TRBJ1-2,TGTGCCAGCAGCTTTTGGGACAGGGGTCGCTATGGCTACACCTTC,CASSFWDRGRYGYTF
-,-,TRBV6-6,TRBJ1-2,TGTGCCAGCAGTTCGACGGGGACTTATGGCTACACCTTC,CASSSTGTYGYTF
-,-,TRBV25-1,TRBJ1-1,TGTGCCAGCAGAGGACAGCCGGGCTCTGAAGCTTTCTTT,CASRGQPGSEAFF
-,-,TRBV10-2,TRBJ1-2,TGCGCCAGCAGTGACCCACCAGGCAACTATGGCTACACCTTC,CASSDPPGNYGYTF
-,-,TRBV3-1/TRBV3-2,TRBJ2-1,TGTGCCAGCAGCGAGAGCCGTCCAAGCTCCTACAATGAGCAGTTCTTC,CASSESRPSSYNEQFF
-,-,TRBV6-1,TRBJ1-4,TGTGCCAGCAGTGAAGCCGGCAGGGGTTATGAAAAACTGTTTTTT,CASSEAGRGYEKLFF
-,-,TRBV19,TRBJ2-7,TGTGCCAGCCGGAGGACGGCGAGCTCCTACGAGCAGTACTTC,CASRRTASSYEQYF
once,TRBD2,TRBV27,TRBJ2-7,TGTGCCAGCAGTTTAAGGGGGACTAGCGCCTCCTACGAGCAGTACTTC,CASSLRGTSASYEQYF
-,TRBD1,TRBV6-5,TRBJ2-2,TGTGCCAGCAGTACAGGGGGGAACACCGGGGAGCTGTTTTTT,CASSTGGNTGELFF
-,TRBD2,TRBV10-2,TRBJ2-7,TGCGCCAGCAGTGAGCCGTTTAAAGGGCGGGAGAGTCCCTACGAGCAGTACTTC,CASSEPFKGRESPYEQYF
-,-,TRBV21-1,TRBJ1-4,TGTGCCAGCAGCAAAGGGGGGAGGGCTCTGACGCATGAAAAACTGTTTTTT,CASSKGGRALTHEKLFF
-,TRBD1,TRBV2,TRBJ1-2,TGTGCCAGCAGTGAGGGGCAGGGGGCCTTCTATGGCTACACCTTC,CASSEGQGAFYGYTF
-,-,TRBV6-5,TRBJ2-4,TGTGCCAGCAGTCAGGACAGTGGGCCAGACATTCAGTACTTC,CASSQDSGPDIQYF
-,TRBD1,TRBV3-1/TRBV3-2,TRBJ2-4,TGTGCCAGCAGCCAGACACAGGGGATTAAAAACATTCAGTACTTC,CASSQTQGIKNIQYF
-,TRBD1,TRBV23-1,TRBJ1-2,TGCGCCAGCAGGCCGCCTGGACAGGGAAGTGATGGCTACACCTTC,CASRPPGQGSDGYTF
-,TRBD1,TRBV6-5,TRBJ1-1,TGTGCCAGCAGTTACTCCCGGACAGGCTCCACTGAAGCTTTCTTT,CASSYSRTGSTEAFF
-,TRBD1,TRBV7-9,TRBJ1-2,TGTGCCAGCAGCTTTAGGGGACAGGGCCAATATGGCTACACCTTC,CASSFRGQGQYGYTF
-,TRBD1,TRBV6-1,TRBJ2-7,TGTGCCAGCAGTGAAGCAGCTGGACAGGTCCACGAGCAGTACTTC,CASSEAAGQVHEQYF
-,TRBD1,TRBV7-2,TRBJ2-5,TGTGCCAGCAGCTTAGCGCGAGGACAGGGAATTAATAGGGAGACCCAGTACTTC,CASSLARGQGINRETQYF
-,-,TRBV6-5,TRBJ2-7,TGTGCCAGCAGCGCGGCCCCCTACGAGCAGTACTTC,CASSAAPYEQYF
-,-,TRBV19,TRBJ1-4,TGTGCCAGTAGTAAGGGTAATGGAAGGGGAACTAATGAAAAACTGTTTTTT,CASSKGNGRGTNEKLFF
-,TRBD2,TRBV18,TRBJ2-1,TGTGCCAGCTCACTCGGGACTAGGGGTTACAATGAGCAGTTCTTC,CASSLGTRGYNEQFF
-,-,TRBV5-1,TRBJ1-6,TGCGCCAGCAGCTTGGTAGGGGCTCGGTTGAATTCACCCCTCCACTTT,CASSLVGARLNSPLHF
-,TRBD1,TRBV15,TRBJ1-2,TGTGCCACCAGCAGAGACTTTACAGGGGATGGCTACACCTTC,CATSRDFTGDGYTF
-,TRBD1,TRBV3-1/TRBV3-2,TRBJ2-2,TGTGCCAGCAGCCTTGGACAGGGAGCCGGGGAGCTGTTTTTT,CASSLGQGAGELFF
-,-,TRBV24-1,TRBJ1-6,TGTGCCACCAGTGAACCGGGGGATTCACCCCTCCACTTT,CATSEPGDSPLHF
-,-,TRBV18,TRBJ2-5,TGTGCCAGCTCACCGCGTGAGGCCCAGTACTTC,CASSPREAQYF
few,-,TRBV6-5,TRBJ1-1,TGTGCCAGCAGGGGGGCTTTGAACACTGAAGCTTTCTTT,CASRGALNTEAFF
-,TRBD2,TRBV7-9,TRBJ2-1,TGTGCCAGCAGCCCTGGGAGCGGGGGCTACAATGAGCAGTTCTTC,CASSPGSGGYNEQFF
few,TRBD2,TRBV6-4,TRBJ2-1,TGTGCCAGCAGTGTAACTAGCGGGCCCTACAATGAGCAGTTCTTC,CASSVTSGPYNEQFF
-,TRBD2,TRBV12-3/TRBV12-4,TRBJ2-1,TGTGCCAGCAGGGAGGGACTAGCGGATCGGCAGTTCTTC,CASREGLADRQFF
-,-,TRBV5-1,TRBJ2-5,TGCGCCAGCAGCTTGGGGCTCCGGGGGACCCAGTACTTC,CASSLGLRGTQYF
-,TRBD1,TRBV18,TRBJ1-2,TGTGCCAGCTCACAGGACAGGTGGGGCTACACCTTC,CASSQDRWGYTF
-,-,TRBV7-2,TRBJ2-3,TGTGCCAGCAGCACCTACACAGATACGCAGTATTTT,CASSTYTDTQYF
once,TRBD2,TRBV11-2,TRBJ2-7,TGTGCCAGCAGCTTTAGCGGGAGCTACGAGCAGTACTTC,CASSFSGSYEQYF
-,-,TRBV20-1,TRBJ1-2,TGCAGTGCTACTGAACGGGGGTACGATGGCTACACCTTC,CSATERGYDGYTF
-,TRBD1,TRBV9,TRBJ2-1,TGTGCCAGCAGCGCAGGGGGCAATGAGCAGTTCTTC,CASSAGGNEQFF
-,TRBD1,TRBV6-2/TRBV6-3,TRBJ1-6,TGTGCCAGCAGTTTGGACAGGGGTCGTAATTCACCCCTCCACTTT,CASSLDRGRNSPLHF
-,TRBD2,TRBV28,TRBJ2-1,TGTGCCAGCAGTCTGGAGGGACTAGCGGGAAACAACAATGAGCAGTTCTTC,CASSLEGLAGNNNEQFF
-,-,TRBV5-6,TRBJ1-5,TGTGCCAGCAGCTTGGTAAATAGCAATCAGCCCCAGCATTTT,CASSLVNSNQPQHF
few,-,TRBV5-6,TRBJ1-2,TGTGCCAGCAGCTTGGGCCAGAACTATGGCTACACCTTC,CASSLGQNYGYTF
-,-,TRBV12-3/TRBV12-4,TRBJ2-1,TGTGCCAGCGAGTCCTTCAATGAGCAGTTCTTC,CASESFNEQFF
-,-,TRBV30,TRBJ1-2,TGTGCCTGGAATCGAGGGATGAGTGATGGCTACACCTTC,CAWNRGMSDGYTF
-,TRBD1,TRBV6-5,TRBJ1-6,TGTGCCAGCAGTTATGGGACAGGAGGAGATTCACCCCTCCACTTT,CASSYGTGGDSPLHF
-,TRBD1,TRBV18,TRBJ1-2,TGTGCCAGCTCCCCGACAGGGGATAGCTATGGCTACACCTTC,CASSPTGDSYGYTF